These 22 T cell receptor beta chains were sequenced from one sample in a study of response to subunit inactivated influenza vaccine. TCRdb re-called the RT-PCR reads through MiXCR, storing one row per CDR3 protein. The sample includes fewer than 250,000 distinct CDR3 sequences, approximately 15% seen only once; the top ten take approximately 27%. The sample was CD8+ T cells sorted from PBMCs, taken around 5 days after vaccination. The receptors were sampled from a man between 45 and 60 years old who received an inactivated influenza vaccine.

The sample holds a few counts of this clonotype. The V and J genes are TRBV7-9 and TRBJ2-1; 9 bases are shared with TRBD2. The CDR3 sequence is 16 residues long. V was pared by 5 bases and J by 4 bases, with 9 bases of the junction left unmatched. CDR1 SEHNR and CDR2 FQNEAQ come from the germline V gene (reference sequence). The CDR3 nucleotides are TGTGCCAGCAGCGTCGCTAGCGGGACCCGGTACAATGAGCAGTTCTTC. As protein: CASSVASGTRYNEQFF.

The chain has TRBV29-1 and TRBJ2-1; D possibly corresponds to TRBD1 (6 bases). The CDR3 covers 15 residues. The V gene lost 2 bases and the J gene lost 5 bases, with 16 bases spanning the gap. Germline CDR1 and CDR2: SQVTM and ANQGSEA. The CDR3 spells CSVEKLDRKDNEQFF. As DNA, the CDR3 is TGCAGCGTTGAAAAATTAGACAGGAAGGACAATGAGCAGTTCTTC.

The gene calls are TRBV30 and TRBJ1-1; no clear D gene. The germline V and J ends were trimmed by 0 bases and 8 bases, with 16 bases remaining between them. The CDR3 covers 14 residues. CDR1 and CDR2 from the germline V gene are GTSNPN and SVGIG (reference sequence). CDR3: CAWSVRGEFLEAFF. CDR3 in DNA: TGTGCCTGGAGTGTACGGGGTGAATTCCTCGAAGCTTTCTTT.

The sample holds a few counts of this clonotype. This chain connects TRBV4-2 to TRBJ2-7, with TRBD1 matching 7 bases. The CDR3 is made up of 16 amino acids. Per germline, CDR1 LGHNA and CDR2 YNFKEQ. V gave up 0 bases and J gave up 1 base; unmatched junction bases: 6. The CDR3 DNA sequence: TGTGCCAGCAGCCAAGAACCGGGACAGCGTTCCTACGAGCAGTACTTC. Its protein product is CASSQEPGQRSYEQYF.

The sample holds a few counts of this clonotype. This chain uses TRBV11-1 with TRBJ2-6, with D perhaps matching TRBD1 (6 bases). This CDR3 contains 14 residues. The germline V gene has CDR1 SGHAT and CDR2 FQDESV (reference sequence). V was pared by 8 bases and J by 1 base, with 9 bases between. For the CDR3, the DNA is TGTGCCAGCGAAAGGGGGTCTGGGGCCAACGTCCTGACTTTC. Its protein product is CASERGSGANVLTF.

The chain joins TRBV28 to TRBJ2-7; the D is unclear. The CDR3 runs to 15 residues. Germline V CDR1 and CDR2: MDHEN, SYDVKM. Trimming stripped 2 bases from V and 2 bases from J, with 13 bases between. CDR3 in DNA: TGTGCCAGCAGTTTACGTGTTGGGGTCCCCTACGAGCAGTACTTC. Translated, it gives CASSLRVGVPYEQYF.

The chain links TRBV2 to TRBJ1-2, with D unclear. Germline lookup yields CDR1 SNHLY and CDR2 FYNNEI. This CDR3 is 16 amino acids long. The V end lost 3 bases, the J end lost 2 bases, and 16 bases lay between the germline ends. The CDR3 sequence is CASSDTLTALNYGYTF. The CDR3 DNA reads as TGTGCCAGCAGTGATACTCTAACAGCATTAAACTATGGCTACACCTTC.

This clonotype was found a few times. The chain joins TRBV7-7 to TRBJ2-1; the D gene is possibly TRBD2 (7 bases). V lost 1 base to trimming and J lost 8 bases, with 12 bases between them. Per germline, CDR1 SSHAT and CDR2 FNYEAQ (reference sequence). This CDR3 comprises 14 residues. Here the CDR3 DNA reads TGTGCCAGCAGCTTAGGTGGGGGGGCCTATGAGCAGTTCTTC. Translated: CASSLGGGAYEQFF.

CDR3 in DNA: TGTGCCACCAGTTCAGGGAACGAGCAGTACTTC. This gives the protein CATSSGNEQYF. The chain joins TRBV24-1 to TRBJ2-7; the D gene is possibly TRBD1 (5 bases). V lost 6 bases and J 5 bases, leaving 7 bases between the germline ends. This CDR3 comprises 11 residues. CDR1 and CDR2 (germline): KGHDR, SFDVKD.

The CDR3 sequence is CASQGRGNTEAFF. CDR3 DNA sequence: TGCGCCAGCCAGGGGCGAGGGAACACTGAAGCTTTCTTT. The chain recombines TRBV4-3 with TRBJ1-1; possible D gene TRBD1, 6 bases. Germline values: CDR1 LGHNA, CDR2 YSLEER. The CDR3 totals 13 residues. Trimming removed 8 bases from V and 1 base from J, with 11 bases in between.

This clonotype was found many times. The chain uses TRBV5-1 and TRBJ2-2; D remains unclear. The V gene lost 0 bases and the J gene lost 3 bases, with 9 bases spanning the gap. There are 15 residues in the CDR3. CDR1 is SGHRS and CDR2 is YFSETQ in the germline V gene. The CDR3 DNA is TGCGCCAGCAGCTTGGTATCGGTGGACACCGGGGAGCTGTTTTTT. Its translation: CASSLVSVDTGELFF. Based on the CDR3 plus reference TRBV5-1 and TRBJ2-2, the full variable domain is KAGVTQTPRYLIKTRGQQVTLSCSPISGHRSVSWYQQTPGQGLQFLFEYFSETQRNKGNFPGRFSGRQFSNSRSEMNVSTLELGDSALYLCASSLVSVDTGELFFGEGSRLTVL.

This clonotype was seen a few times. The V and J genes are TRBV10-3 and TRBJ2-7, with TRBD2 as a possible D gene (5 bases). The V gene's germline CDR1 is ENHRY and CDR2 SYGVKD. CDR3 length: 15 residues. Trimming removed 10 bases at V and 3 bases at J, with 22 bases between. CDR3 coding DNA: TGTGCCACCACCCCCTCGCGGGCCGACCGCTACGAGCAGTACTTC. It specifies CATTPSRADRYEQYF.

The sample holds a few counts of this clonotype. The V gene is TRBV29-1, the J gene TRBJ1-2; D perhaps matches TRBD1 (5 bases). The V and J ends lost 0 bases and 2 bases respectively, with 13 bases between them. Looked up from germline, CDR1 is SQVTM and CDR2 is ANQGSEA. This CDR3 is built from 15 residues. The CDR3 reads CSVEDVGDVNYGYTF. In nucleotides, the CDR3 is TGCAGCGTTGAAGATGTCGGGGACGTGAACTATGGCTACACCTTC.

This clonotype has more than one count but fewer than ten. This rearrangement joins TRBV12-3 or TRBV12-4 to TRBJ1-1; D is ambiguous. Between the trimmed V and J ends, which lost 3 bases and 4 bases, there was a span of 9 bases. The length of the CDR3 is 13 residues. For the CDR3, the DNA is TGTGCCAGCAGTTTCGGCTATAGCACTGAAGCTTTCTTT. Encoded protein: CASSFGYSTEAFF.

There are a few counts of this clonotype. The chain recombines TRBV5-6 with TRBJ2-1, with 9 bases lining up with TRBD2. V dropped 2 bases and J dropped 8; count of bases not matched to a gene: 8. This CDR3 has 15 amino acids. Looked up from germline, CDR1 is SGHDT and CDR2 is YYEEEE. The CDR3 sequence is CASSLGTSRGDEQFF. The CDR3 DNA is TGTGCCAGCAGCTTAGGGACTAGCAGGGGTGATGAGCAGTTCTTC.

In its sample, this clonotype was seen a few times. The rearrangement uses TRBV12-3 or TRBV12-4 and TRBJ2-5; D gene unclear. Trimming took 7 bases from V and 5 from J, leaving 20 bases between them. The CDR3 consists of 15 residues. The CDR3 loop is CASTQPSKGGETQYF. The CDR3 bases are TGTGCCAGCACCCAGCCTAGTAAGGGTGGGGAGACCCAGTACTTC.

The chain recombines TRBV9 with TRBJ2-7, with D tentatively TRBD2 (5 bases). Germline lookup yields CDR1 SGDLS and CDR2 YYNGEE. V lost 0 bases, J lost 4 bases, and 11 bases lay in between. The CDR3 runs 14 residues. CDR3 protein: CASSVAISGYEQYF. The CDR3 DNA is TGTGCCAGCAGCGTAGCCATCTCGGGGTACGAGCAGTACTTC.

Only a few counts were recorded for this clonotype. V gene TRBV9 combines with J gene TRBJ2-1; D might be TRBD1 (6 bases). With 3 bases removed from V and 10 bases from J, the gap between germline ends came to 11 bases. Germline V CDR1 and CDR2: SGDLS, YYNGEE. This CDR3 has 12 residues. The CDR3 spells CASSGGRGEQFF. The DNA of the CDR3 is TGTGCCAGCAGCGGGGGGCGAGGAGAGCAGTTCTTC. The complete variable domain, with remaining parts taken from reference TRBV9 and TRBJ2-1, reads DSGVTQTPKHLITATGQRVTLRCSPRSGDLSVYWYQQSLDQGLQFLIQYYNGEERAKGNILERFSAQQFPDLHSELNLSSLELGDSALYFCASSGGRGEQFFGPGTRLTVL.

This clonotype was seen more than once but under ten times. This rearrangement joins TRBV20-1 to TRBJ2-3; D is unclear. The ends were cut back, 3 bases at V and 2 bases at J, with 15 bases in the middle. This CDR3 is built from 15 residues. CDR1 and CDR2 (germline): DFQATT, SNEGSKA (reference sequence). The CDR3: CSARPTEWDTDTQYF. The CDR3 nucleotides are TGCAGTGCTAGGCCGACTGAATGGGACACAGATACGCAGTATTTT.

V is TRBV7-9 and J is TRBJ2-1, with a weak D call TRBD1 (6 bases). Trimming removed 0 bases from V and 5 bases from J, with 17 bases in between. Germline CDR1 SEHNR, CDR2 FQNEAQ (reference sequence). CDR3 length equals 17 residues. CDR3 nucleotides: TGTGCCAGCAGCTTAGCGATATTGAGGGGGAGAGACAATGAGCAGTTCTTC. Translated, it gives CASSLAILRGRDNEQFF.

The chain has TRBV7-9 and TRBJ2-7; D remains unclear. Per the germline V gene, CDR1 is SEHNR and CDR2 is FQNEAQ (reference sequence). The V end was cut by 4 bases, the J end by 9 bases, with 7 bases between. This CDR3 is 10 amino acids long. The CDR3 here is CASSSDVQYF. The CDR3 nucleotides read TGTGCCAGCAGCTCAGATGTGCAGTACTTC.

The chain uses TRBV2 and TRBJ2-7; 8 nucleotides agree with TRBD2. CDR1 is SNHLY and CDR2 is FYNNEI in the germline V gene. The CDR3 totals 14 residues. Trimming at V came to 7 bases and at J to 4 bases, leaving 9 bases not matched to a gene. As DNA, the CDR3 is TGTGCCAGCAAGGGAAGCGGGAGTGGATACGAGCAGTACTTC. It codes for CASKGSGSGYEQYF.